These T cell receptor beta chains were read from a single sample in a study of cytomegalovirus exposure and HLA in healthy donors. This table comes from immunoSEQ multiplex PCR, and its TCRdb copy is limited to in-frame clones, with some not included. The sample comprises about 120,000 clones, roughly 79% of which are singletons, and around 1.6% rests with the top ten. Sequenced sample: PBMCs. The receptors here all came from a woman between 18 and 29 years old in good health and CMV-seronegative. Both conserved end residues are part of each CDR3. Fields, in order: clone size, D gene, V gene, J gene, CDR3 DNA, CDR3 protein. D genes are given only for firm matches. The listing skips clone size in some rows; elsewhere it reads once, few, many or a size class.

clone_size: NA
d_call: TRBD2
v_call: TRBV2
j_call: TRBJ2-5
cdr3_nt: TGTGCCAGCAGTGAAAGGGGAGTAGCGGGGGTCGGGGAGACCCAGTACTTC
cdr3_aa: CASSERGVAGVGETQYF

clone_size: NA
d_call: NA
v_call: TRBV2
j_call: TRBJ2-3
cdr3_nt: TGTGCCAGCAGTGCCCCGCGAGACAGGTTCACAGATACGCAGTATTTT
cdr3_aa: CASSAPRDRFTDTQYF

clone_size: NA
d_call: TRBD2
v_call: TRBV15
j_call: TRBJ2-2
cdr3_nt: TGTGCCACCGGAAGAAAACTACTAGCGGGGGGGCATAGCACCGGGGAGCTGTTTTTT
cdr3_aa: CATGRKLLAGGHSTGELFF

clone_size: NA
d_call: TRBD1
v_call: TRBV6-1
j_call: TRBJ1-3
cdr3_nt: TGTGCCAGCAGTGCCGACAGGGTACCCTCCTCTGGAAACACCATGTATTTT
cdr3_aa: CASSADRVPSSGNTMYF

clone_size: NA
d_call: TRBD2
v_call: TRBV29-1
j_call: TRBJ2-5
cdr3_nt: TGCAGCGCCGCACTAGCGGGGGGTCGGGAGACCCAGTACTTC
cdr3_aa: CSAALAGGRETQYF

clone_size: few
d_call: TRBD2
v_call: TRBV30
j_call: TRBJ2-5
cdr3_nt: TGTGCCTGGCAGGGACTAGCGGGCCCCCAAGAGACCCAGTACTTC
cdr3_aa: CAWQGLAGPQETQYF

clone_size: NA
d_call: TRBD2
v_call: TRBV11-2
j_call: TRBJ2-5
cdr3_nt: TGTGCCAGCAGCTGGGGACTAGCGGGGGAAGAGACCCAGTACTTC
cdr3_aa: CASSWGLAGEETQYF

clone_size: NA
d_call: NA
v_call: TRBV7-9
j_call: TRBJ1-1
cdr3_nt: TGTGCCAGCAGCTTCTTTGAGGGAATAAACACTGAAGCTTTCTTT
cdr3_aa: CASSFFEGINTEAFF

clone_size: NA
d_call: TRBD1
v_call: TRBV25-1
j_call: TRBJ2-4
cdr3_nt: TGTGCCAGCAGTGGAGAACAGGGGCATGGGAAAAACATTCAGTACTTC
cdr3_aa: CASSGEQGHGKNIQYF

clone_size: once
d_call: TRBD1
v_call: TRBV28
j_call: TRBJ2-6
cdr3_nt: TGTGCCAGCAGTTCCGGGACAGGGGTATGGAGTGGGGCCAACGTCCTGACTTTC
cdr3_aa: CASSSGTGVWSGANVLTF

clone_size: NA
d_call: NA
v_call: TRBV19
j_call: TRBJ1-6
cdr3_nt: TGTGCCACCTGCGACTCGAGCTCCTATAATTCACCCCTCCACTTT
cdr3_aa: CATCDSSSYNSPLHF

clone_size: NA
d_call: TRBD2
v_call: TRBV19
j_call: TRBJ2-3
cdr3_nt: TGTGCCAGTAGTAAGAGCGGGGTCCGGGAGGCAGATACGCAGTATTTT
cdr3_aa: CASSKSGVREADTQYF

clone_size: NA
d_call: TRBD2
v_call: TRBV5-1
j_call: TRBJ2-1
cdr3_nt: TGCGCCAGCAGCAAGACCAGCGGGGGGATATACAATGAGCAGTTCTTC
cdr3_aa: CASSKTSGGIYNEQFF

clone_size: NA
d_call: TRBD1
v_call: TRBV30
j_call: TRBJ2-1
cdr3_nt: TGTGCCTGGAGTACCTTAGGGGGCGATGAGCAGTTCTTC
cdr3_aa: CAWSTLGGDEQFF

clone_size: few
d_call: NA
v_call: TRBV4-2
j_call: TRBJ1-5
cdr3_nt: TGTGCCAGCAGCCAAGGAAACAGAAATCAGCCCCAGCATTTT
cdr3_aa: CASSQGNRNQPQHF

clone_size: NA
d_call: NA
v_call: TRBV5-7
j_call: TRBJ2-3
cdr3_nt: TGTGCCAGCAGCTCTGGGACTCCCCCAGATACGCAGTATTTT
cdr3_aa: CASSSGTPPDTQYF

clone_size: once
d_call: NA
v_call: TRBV5-1
j_call: TRBJ1-2
cdr3_nt: TGCGCCAGCAGCTCGGGACAAGGCCTAGGCTACACCTTC
cdr3_aa: CASSSGQGLGYTF

clone_size: NA
d_call: TRBD1
v_call: TRBV27
j_call: TRBJ1-2
cdr3_nt: TGTGCCAGCAGTTTAGGTACAGGGGGTAACTATGGCTACACCTTC
cdr3_aa: CASSLGTGGNYGYTF

clone_size: NA
d_call: NA
v_call: TRBV6-5
j_call: TRBJ1-1
cdr3_nt: TGTGCCAGCAGTTACTCGATGCGGCAGAACACTGAAGCTTTCTTT
cdr3_aa: CASSYSMRQNTEAFF

clone_size: NA
d_call: NA
v_call: TRBV7-6
j_call: TRBJ1-2
cdr3_nt: TGTGCCAGCAGCCCTTTCGGGAGCTCAGACTACACCTTC
cdr3_aa: CASSPFGSSDYTF

clone_size: NA
d_call: NA
v_call: TRBV7-6
j_call: TRBJ1-6
cdr3_nt: TGTGCCAGCAGCTTAGCACAGCCCAATAATTCACCCCTCCACTTT
cdr3_aa: CASSLAQPNNSPLHF

clone_size: NA
d_call: NA
v_call: TRBV10-2
j_call: TRBJ1-2
cdr3_nt: TGCGCCAGCAGTGAGTCGATGAGGGGAGGGTATGGCTACACCTTC
cdr3_aa: CASSESMRGGYGYTF

clone_size: NA
d_call: NA
v_call: TRBV28
j_call: TRBJ2-1
cdr3_nt: TGTGCCAGCGGGCATCATGGAGGGACAGACAATGAGCAGTTCTTC
cdr3_aa: CASGHHGGTDNEQFF

clone_size: NA
d_call: NA
v_call: TRBV6-5
j_call: TRBJ1-2
cdr3_nt: TGTGCCAGCAGCCCTCTCTTAAACTATGGCTACACCTTC
cdr3_aa: CASSPLLNYGYTF

clone_size: NA
d_call: NA
v_call: TRBV5-4
j_call: TRBJ1-1
cdr3_nt: TGTGCCAGCAGATCACAAGAACAGATGAACACTGAAGCTTTCTTT
cdr3_aa: CASRSQEQMNTEAFF

clone_size: NA
d_call: NA
v_call: TRBV19
j_call: TRBJ2-5
cdr3_nt: TGTGCCAGTAATGACAGGACAACGACCCAGTACTTC
cdr3_aa: CASNDRTTTQYF

clone_size: NA
d_call: TRBD1
v_call: TRBV7-9
j_call: TRBJ2-1
cdr3_nt: TGTGCCAGCAGCAAACCGGACAGGGGTGGATACAATGAGCAGTTCTTC
cdr3_aa: CASSKPDRGGYNEQFF

clone_size: NA
d_call: NA
v_call: TRBV7-9
j_call: TRBJ1-3
cdr3_nt: TGTGCCAGCAGCTCAGGACAGAGCTCTGGAAACACCATATATTTT
cdr3_aa: CASSSGQSSGNTIYF

clone_size: NA
d_call: TRBD1
v_call: TRBV28
j_call: TRBJ1-2
cdr3_nt: TGTGCCAGCAGTTTAGGAGGGACAGTCTATGGCTACACCTTC
cdr3_aa: CASSLGGTVYGYTF

clone_size: once
d_call: NA
v_call: TRBV10-2
j_call: TRBJ2-1
cdr3_nt: TGCGCCAGCAGTGAGATCGGGGGAGTTTACAATGAGCAGTTCTTC
cdr3_aa: CASSEIGGVYNEQFF

clone_size: NA
d_call: NA
v_call: TRBV9
j_call: TRBJ1-1
cdr3_nt: TGTGCCAGCAGCGTAGACAGCGGGGCCACTGAAGCTTTCTTT
cdr3_aa: CASSVDSGATEAFF

clone_size: few
d_call: NA
v_call: TRBV27
j_call: TRBJ1-1
cdr3_nt: TGTGCCAGCAGTTTCGTCGGGGGGACTGAAGCTTTCTTT
cdr3_aa: CASSFVGGTEAFF

clone_size: NA
d_call: TRBD1
v_call: TRBV19
j_call: TRBJ1-1
cdr3_nt: TGTGCCAGTAGAATCGACAGGGGGAACACTGAAGCTTTCTTT
cdr3_aa: CASRIDRGNTEAFF

clone_size: NA
d_call: NA
v_call: TRBV30
j_call: TRBJ2-7
cdr3_nt: TGTGCCTGGACAGGGGATGCCTACGAGCAGTACTTC
cdr3_aa: CAWTGDAYEQYF

clone_size: NA
d_call: NA
v_call: TRBV25-1
j_call: TRBJ2-7
cdr3_nt: TGTGCCACGGGCAGGGGATACTCCTACGAGCAGTACTTC
cdr3_aa: CATGRGYSYEQYF

clone_size: NA
d_call: TRBD1
v_call: TRBV5-4
j_call: TRBJ2-1
cdr3_nt: TGTGCCAGCAGCTTGACAGGGGGTTCCTACAATGAGCAGTTCTTC
cdr3_aa: CASSLTGGSYNEQFF

clone_size: NA
d_call: NA
v_call: TRBV5-4
j_call: TRBJ2-7
cdr3_nt: TGTGCCAGCAGCTTGTTGGGAGACGAGCAGTACTTC
cdr3_aa: CASSLLGDEQYF

clone_size: NA
d_call: TRBD1
v_call: TRBV18
j_call: TRBJ1-5
cdr3_nt: TGTGCCAGCTCACGGGACAGGTGGAATCAGCCCCAGCATTTT
cdr3_aa: CASSRDRWNQPQHF

clone_size: NA
d_call: TRBD1
v_call: TRBV6-5
j_call: TRBJ1-2
cdr3_nt: TGTGCCAGCAGTTACCAAGACGGGACAGGGGGGGGTGGCTACACCTTC
cdr3_aa: CASSYQDGTGGGGYTF

clone_size: NA
d_call: NA
v_call: TRBV7-2
j_call: TRBJ2-5
cdr3_nt: TGTGCCAGCAGCCCCGGGGGGCCGGGGGAGACCCAGTACTTC
cdr3_aa: CASSPGGPGETQYF

clone_size: NA
d_call: TRBD1
v_call: TRBV5-1
j_call: TRBJ1-4
cdr3_nt: TGCGCCAGCAGCGGAACAGGGGGCCCCAATGAAAAACTGTTTTTT
cdr3_aa: CASSGTGGPNEKLFF

clone_size: NA
d_call: NA
v_call: TRBV7-9
j_call: TRBJ1-4
cdr3_nt: TGTGCCAGCAGCTTAGACTCTGAAAAACTGTTTTTT
cdr3_aa: CASSLDSEKLFF

clone_size: NA
d_call: TRBD1
v_call: TRBV29-1
j_call: TRBJ2-4
cdr3_nt: TGCAGCGTTGAACAGGGGGCTGACATTCAGTACTTC
cdr3_aa: CSVEQGADIQYF

clone_size: few
d_call: TRBD2
v_call: TRBV2
j_call: TRBJ2-7
cdr3_nt: TGTGCCAGCAGAGTACGGTCGGCTAGCGGGTACGAGCAGTACTTC
cdr3_aa: CASRVRSASGYEQYF

clone_size: NA
d_call: NA
v_call: TRBV9
j_call: TRBJ2-3
cdr3_nt: TGTGCCAGCAGCGTAGCGGGGTCCGTCACAGATACGCAGTATTTT
cdr3_aa: CASSVAGSVTDTQYF

clone_size: NA
d_call: TRBD1
v_call: TRBV4-2
j_call: TRBJ1-2
cdr3_nt: TGTGCCAGCAGCCAAGATATCGAGACAGGGACCTATGGCTACACCTTC
cdr3_aa: CASSQDIETGTYGYTF

clone_size: NA
d_call: TRBD2
v_call: TRBV6-5
j_call: TRBJ2-3
cdr3_nt: TGTGCCAGCAGCGTAACTAGCGGTAGCACAGATACGCAGTATTTT
cdr3_aa: CASSVTSGSTDTQYF

clone_size: once
d_call: NA
v_call: TRBV28
j_call: TRBJ1-1
cdr3_nt: TGTGCCAGCAGTCTGGCAGTAACTGAAGCTTTCTTT
cdr3_aa: CASSLAVTEAFF

clone_size: few
d_call: NA
v_call: TRBV30
j_call: TRBJ2-7
cdr3_nt: TGTGCCTGGAGGGGCACCCGCAGGTCCTACGAGCAGTACTTC
cdr3_aa: CAWRGTRRSYEQYF

clone_size: NA
d_call: TRBD1
v_call: TRBV5-6
j_call: TRBJ1-2
cdr3_nt: TGTGCCAGCAGAGACAGGGGCCAGGTGGGCTACACCTTC
cdr3_aa: CASRDRGQVGYTF

clone_size: NA
d_call: TRBD1
v_call: TRBV5-1
j_call: TRBJ2-2
cdr3_nt: TGCGCCAGCAGGGGACAGCTGAACACCGGGGAGCTGTTTTTT
cdr3_aa: CASRGQLNTGELFF

clone_size: NA
d_call: NA
v_call: TRBV14
j_call: TRBJ2-3
cdr3_nt: TGTGCCAGCAGCCAAGGGGCGTTTAGCGCAGATACGCAGTATTTT
cdr3_aa: CASSQGAFSADTQYF

clone_size: NA
d_call: TRBD2
v_call: TRBV27
j_call: TRBJ2-7
cdr3_nt: TGTGCCAGCAGTTTCCTAGCGGGGGGACCAACCTACGAGCAGTACTTC
cdr3_aa: CASSFLAGGPTYEQYF